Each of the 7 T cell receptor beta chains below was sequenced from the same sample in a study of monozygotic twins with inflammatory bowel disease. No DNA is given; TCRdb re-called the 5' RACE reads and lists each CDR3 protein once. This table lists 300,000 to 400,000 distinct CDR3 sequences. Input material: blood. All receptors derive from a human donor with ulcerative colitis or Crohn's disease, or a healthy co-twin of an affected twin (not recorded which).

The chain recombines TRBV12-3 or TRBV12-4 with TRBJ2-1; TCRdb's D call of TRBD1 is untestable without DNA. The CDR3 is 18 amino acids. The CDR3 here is CASSLALGGYSSYNEQFF.

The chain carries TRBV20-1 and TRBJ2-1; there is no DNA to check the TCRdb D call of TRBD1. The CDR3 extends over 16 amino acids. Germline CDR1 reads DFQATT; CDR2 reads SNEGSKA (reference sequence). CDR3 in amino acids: CSAPHSRDRVVDEQFF.

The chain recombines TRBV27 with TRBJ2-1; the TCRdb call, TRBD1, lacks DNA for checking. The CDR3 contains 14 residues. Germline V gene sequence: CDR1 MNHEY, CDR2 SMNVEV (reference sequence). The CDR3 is CASSGQGIYNEQFF.

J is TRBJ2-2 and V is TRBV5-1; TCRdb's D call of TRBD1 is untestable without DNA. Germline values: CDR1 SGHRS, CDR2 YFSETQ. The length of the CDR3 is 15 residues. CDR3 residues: CASSLVTGGTGELFF.

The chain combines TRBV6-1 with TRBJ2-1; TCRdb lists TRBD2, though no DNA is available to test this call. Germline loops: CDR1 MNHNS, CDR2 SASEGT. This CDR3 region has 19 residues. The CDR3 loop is CASRGLAGGVLSSYNEQFF.

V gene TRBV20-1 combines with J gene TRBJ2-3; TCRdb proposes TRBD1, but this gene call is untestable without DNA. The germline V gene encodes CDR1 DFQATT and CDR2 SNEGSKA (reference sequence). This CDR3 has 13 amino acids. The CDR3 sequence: CSADLRGSDTQYF.

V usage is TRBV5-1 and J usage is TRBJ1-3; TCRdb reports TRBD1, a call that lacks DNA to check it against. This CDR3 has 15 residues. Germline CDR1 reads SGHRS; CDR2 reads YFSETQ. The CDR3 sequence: CASSPGQYSGNTIYF. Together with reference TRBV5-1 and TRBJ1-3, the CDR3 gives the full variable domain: KAGVTQTPRYLIKTRGQQVTLSCSPISGHRSVSWYQQTPGQGLQFLFEYFSETQRNKGNFPGRFSGRQFSNSRSEMNVSTLELGDSALYLCASSPGQYSGNTIYFGEGSWLTVV.